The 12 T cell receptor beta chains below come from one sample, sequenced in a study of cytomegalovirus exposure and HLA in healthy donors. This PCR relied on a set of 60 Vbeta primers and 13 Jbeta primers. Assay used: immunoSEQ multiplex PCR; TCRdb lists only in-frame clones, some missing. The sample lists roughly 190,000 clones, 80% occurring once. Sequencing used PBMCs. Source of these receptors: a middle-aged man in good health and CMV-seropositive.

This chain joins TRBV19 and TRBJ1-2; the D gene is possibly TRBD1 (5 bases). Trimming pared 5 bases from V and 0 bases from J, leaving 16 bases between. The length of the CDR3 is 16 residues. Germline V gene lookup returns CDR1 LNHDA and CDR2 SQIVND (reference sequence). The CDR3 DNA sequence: TGTGCCAGTAGTCCTTGGGGAGGACAAGCTAACTATGGCTACACCTTC. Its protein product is CASSPWGGQANYGYTF.

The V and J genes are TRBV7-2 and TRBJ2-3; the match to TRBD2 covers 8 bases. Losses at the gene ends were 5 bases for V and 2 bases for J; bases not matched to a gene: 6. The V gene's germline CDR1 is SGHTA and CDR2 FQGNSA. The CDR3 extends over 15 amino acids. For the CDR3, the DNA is TGTGCCAGCAGCCAACGCGGGGGGTACACAGATACGCAGTATTTT. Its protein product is CASSQRGGYTDTQYF.

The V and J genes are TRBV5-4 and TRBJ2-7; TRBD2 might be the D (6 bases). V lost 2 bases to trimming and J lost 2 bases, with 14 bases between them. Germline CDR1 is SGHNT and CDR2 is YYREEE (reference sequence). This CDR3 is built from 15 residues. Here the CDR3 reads CASSFRGTAPYEQYF. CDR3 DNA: TGTGCCAGCAGCTTTCGTGGGACTGCCCCCTACGAGCAGTACTTC. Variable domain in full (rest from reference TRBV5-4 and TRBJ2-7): ETGVTQSPTHLIKTRGQQVTLRCSSQSGHNTVSWYQQALGQGPQFIFQYYREEENGRGNFPPRFSGLQFPNYSSELNVNALELDDSALYLCASSFRGTAPYEQYFGPGTRLTVT.

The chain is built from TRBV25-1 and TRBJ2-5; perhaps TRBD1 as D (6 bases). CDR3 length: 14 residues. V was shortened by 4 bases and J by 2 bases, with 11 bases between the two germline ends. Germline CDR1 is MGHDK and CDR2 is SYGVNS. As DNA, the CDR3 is TGTGCCAGCAGTGCGCGAGGGACACAAGAGACCCAGTACTTC. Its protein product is CASSARGTQETQYF.

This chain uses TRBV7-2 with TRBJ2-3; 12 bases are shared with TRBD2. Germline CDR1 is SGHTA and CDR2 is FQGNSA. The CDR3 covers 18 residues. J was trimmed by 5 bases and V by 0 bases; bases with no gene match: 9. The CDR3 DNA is TGTGCCAGCAGCTTAGCAAGGGGTCTAGCGGGGGGGAAAGATACGCAGTATTTT. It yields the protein CASSLARGLAGGKDTQYF.

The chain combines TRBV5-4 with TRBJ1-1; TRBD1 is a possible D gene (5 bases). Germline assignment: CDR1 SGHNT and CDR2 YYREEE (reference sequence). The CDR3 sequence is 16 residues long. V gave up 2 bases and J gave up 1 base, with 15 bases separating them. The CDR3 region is CASSLGARTQNTEAFF. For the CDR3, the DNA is TGTGCCAGCAGCTTAGGGGCCCGGACGCAGAACACTGAAGCTTTCTTT.

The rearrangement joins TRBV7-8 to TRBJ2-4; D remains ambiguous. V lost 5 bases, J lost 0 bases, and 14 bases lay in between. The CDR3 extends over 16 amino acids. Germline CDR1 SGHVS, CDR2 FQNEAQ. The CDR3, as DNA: TGTGCCAGCAGCCCTAGGAAGACTCTAGCCAAAAACATTCAGTACTTC. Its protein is CASSPRKTLAKNIQYF.

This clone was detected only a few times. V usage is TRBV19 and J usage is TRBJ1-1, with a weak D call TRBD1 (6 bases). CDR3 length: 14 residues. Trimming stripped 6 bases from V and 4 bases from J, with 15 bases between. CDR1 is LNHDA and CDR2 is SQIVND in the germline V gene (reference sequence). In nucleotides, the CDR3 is TGTGCCAGTAGAACTTTTACAGGGATCACTGAAGCTTTCTTT. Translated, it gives CASRTFTGITEAFF.

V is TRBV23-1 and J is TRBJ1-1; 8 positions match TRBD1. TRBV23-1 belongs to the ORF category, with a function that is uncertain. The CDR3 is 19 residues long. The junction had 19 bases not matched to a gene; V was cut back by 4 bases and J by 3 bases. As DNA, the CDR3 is TGCGCCAGCAGTCCATACCCACCCCCAGGGGGCGCGGAAGACACTGAAGCTTTCTTT. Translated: CASSPYPPPGGAEDTEAFF.

The CDR3 region is CASFRGPGTGELFF. The CDR3 nucleotides are TGTGCCAGTTTCAGGGGGCCGGGTACCGGGGAGCTGTTTTTT. The rearrangement links TRBV19 to TRBJ2-2; 8 nucleotides line up with TRBD1. Germline lookup yields CDR1 LNHDA and CDR2 SQIVND (reference sequence). V lost 8 bases and J lost 5; bases outside the gene matches: 7. The CDR3 sequence is 14 residues long.

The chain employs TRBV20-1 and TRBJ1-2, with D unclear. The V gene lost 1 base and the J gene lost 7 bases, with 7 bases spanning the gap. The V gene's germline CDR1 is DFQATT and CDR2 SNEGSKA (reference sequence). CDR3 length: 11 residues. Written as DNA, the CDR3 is TGCAGTGCTAGAGTCGGGGTTGGCTACACCTTC. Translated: CSARVGVGYTF.

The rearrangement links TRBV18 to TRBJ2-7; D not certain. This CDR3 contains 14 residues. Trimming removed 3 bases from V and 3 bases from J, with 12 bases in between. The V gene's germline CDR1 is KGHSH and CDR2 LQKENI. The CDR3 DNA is TGTGCCAGCTCACCCCCGCAGGCTCGCTACGAGCAGTACTTC. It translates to CASSPPQARYEQYF.